This T cell receptor (beta chain) derives from a study of PD-1 blockade in classical Hodgkin lymphoma. Study findings and constraints: Nivolumab initiation under 1 year post-ASCT meant exclusion.

Each patient relapsed following autologous stem cell transplantation, and prior brentuximab vedotin exposure differed. This CDR3 is built from 13 residues. V lost 6 bases and J lost 8, with 13 bases in between. The germline CDR1 and CDR2 sequences are KGHSH and LQKENI. A word on this clone: Its target is unknown.

The method was immunoSEQ multiplex PCR; TCRdb's version includes in-frame clones alone and lacks a portion of them. The top ten hold approximately 9.6% of the sample, which has more than 140,000 clones, just under 80% seen once. The TCR sequence derives from a human donor with classical Hodgkin lymphoma. This specimen consisted of peripheral blood mononuclear cells (PBMCs), obtained before the second cycle of nivolumab. The rearrangement uses TRBV18 and TRBJ1-4, with D unresolved. The CDR3 protein is CASSPDESEKLFF. The CDR3 nucleotides are TGTGCCAGCTCTCCGGACGAGAGCGAAAAACTGTTTTTT.